What follows are 7 T cell receptor beta chains derived from one specimen sequenced in a study of OX40 agonist ivuxolimab in advanced cancers. Profiling relied on immunoSEQ multiplex PCR, and the TCRdb table lists in-frame clones only, not all of them. The top ten hold 5% to 7.5% of the sample, which has tens of thousands of clones, around 77% seen once. The sample consisted of CD4+ or CD8+ T cells sorted from blood, taken in a trial of the OX40 agonist ivuxolimab. The receptors were gathered from an adult with an advanced solid tumor such as melanoma, head and neck, liver or kidney cancer.

This chain connects TRBV9 to TRBJ2-3, with 7 bases fitting TRBD2. The ends lost 6 bases at V and 0 bases at J; junction bases unmatched: 10. The CDR3 spans 16 residues. Germline V gene data show CDR1 as SGDLS and CDR2 as YYNGEE. The CDR3 DNA reads TGTGCCAGCAAAATGCTAGCGGCAACTAGCACAGATACGCAGTATTTT. Translating gives CASKMLAATSTDTQYF.

This chain joins TRBV7-9 and TRBJ1-5; no clear D gene. V lost 5 bases to trimming and J lost 7 bases, with 12 bases between them. The CDR3 length is 13 residues. In germline, CDR1 is SEHNR, CDR2 FQNEAQ (reference sequence). CDR3 coding DNA: TGTGCCAGCAGCCCCTCTCACCGGCAGCCCCAGCATTTT. Translating gives CASSPSHRQPQHF. Combining the CDR3 with reference TRBV7-9 and TRBJ1-5 gives the whole variable domain DTGVSQNPRHKITKRGQNVTFRCDPISEHNRLYWYRQTLGQGPEFLTYFQNEAQLEKSRLLSDRFSAERPKGSFSTLEIQRTEQGDSAMYLCASSPSHRQPQHFGDGTRLSIL.

V and J are TRBV27 and TRBJ2-3, with 12 bases lining up with TRBD2. In germline, CDR1 is MNHEY, CDR2 SMNVEV (reference sequence). V lost 0 bases, J lost 1 base, and 2 bases stayed unmatched. The CDR3 totals 17 residues. The CDR3 DNA reads TGTGCCAGCAGTTTATCGCTAGCGGGAGGGCGCACAGATACGCAGTATTTT. Translated, it gives CASSLSLAGGRTDTQYF.

V usage is TRBV5-1 and J usage is TRBJ2-6; D is ambiguous. CDR3 length equals 15 residues. Germline CDR1 is SGHRS and CDR2 is YFSETQ. Trimming took 0 bases from V and 4 from J, leaving 8 bases between them. The CDR3 reads CASSLGAEGANVLTF. The CDR3 nucleotides are TGCGCCAGCAGCTTGGGGGCGGAGGGGGCCAACGTCCTGACTTTC.

The J gene is TRBJ2-1, the V gene TRBV6-6, with D tentatively TRBD1 (5 bases). Germline V CDR1 and CDR2: MNHNY, SVGAGI (reference sequence). Trimming pared 4 bases from V and 3 bases from J, leaving 7 bases between. The CDR3 is made up of 13 amino acids. CDR3 sequence (DNA): TGTGCCAGCAGTTCAGACAGCTACAATGAGCAGTTCTTC. Its translation is CASSSDSYNEQFF.

J is TRBJ2-2 and V is TRBV7-2, with TRBD2 matching over 13 bases. Germline V gene lookup returns CDR1 SGHTA and CDR2 FQGNSA. Germline trimming cut 4 bases from V and 5 bases from J; bases unmatched to any gene: 7. This CDR3 is 17 amino acids long. CDR3 amino acids: CASSSRLAGGGTGELFF. CDR3 sequence (DNA): TGTGCCAGCAGCTCACGACTAGCGGGAGGCGGTACCGGGGAGCTGTTTTTT. Full variable domain (remainder filled in from reference TRBV7-2 and TRBJ2-2): GAGVSQSPSNKVTEKGKDVELRCDPISGHTALYWYRQSLGQGLEFLIYFQGNSAPDKSGLPSDRFSAERTGGSVSTLTIQRTQQEDSAVYLCASSSRLAGGGTGELFFGEGSRLTVL.

The chain has TRBV7-2 and TRBJ1-6, with a possible D match to TRBD1 (5 bases). Germline CDR1 is SGHTA and CDR2 is FQGNSA. V lost 7 bases, J lost 7 bases, and 11 bases lay in between. The CDR3 length is 13 residues. The CDR3 coding sequence is TGTGCCAGCACCCAAGACAGAAATTCACCCCTCCACTTT. Residues: CASTQDRNSPLHF.